The present TCR beta chain was sequenced within a study of naive and memory T cell subsets. An equimolar mix of two oligonucleotides served as the beta constant-region primer for TRBC1 and TRBC2. Ligation attached a single-stranded oligonucleotide with a 12-nucleotide UMI and the SP2 primer to the cDNA 3' end. TCRdb fed the UMI-ligation and nested PCR reads into MiXCR, producing one record per CDR3 protein. The sample shows about 85,000 distinct CDR3 sequences, around 14% of them seen only once. This CDR3 comprises 13 residues. CDR1 is GTSNPN, CDR2 SVGIG, per germline (reference sequence). Trimming took off 2 bases at V and 7 bases at J, with 12 bases between the two ends.

The chain employs TRBV30 and TRBJ2-1; the D gene is possibly TRBD2 (6 bases). This receptor was taken from a human donor in good health. Sequences were obtained from central memory CD4+ T cells from blood. CDR3 region: CAWSLLAQNEQFF. The CDR3, as DNA: TGTGCCTGGAGTCTACTAGCCCAAAATGAGCAGTTCTTC.